This passage covers 18 T cell receptor beta chains from one sample sequenced in a study of T cell responses to AZD1222 COVID-19 vaccine. The repertoire was sequenced with immunoSEQ multiplex PCR; TCRdb's copy has only in-frame clones and lacks some. The sample records approximately 100,000 clones, 75% to 90% being singletons. This specimen was peripheral blood, taken 28 days after the second AZD1222 dose. These receptors came from an adult who received the AZD1222 COVID-19 vaccine.

The chain has TRBV5-6 and TRBJ1-4, with TRBD1 identical over 11 bases. Germline assignment: CDR1 SGHDT and CDR2 YYEEEE. The CDR3 is 19 residues long. V dropped 3 bases and J dropped 3; count of bases not matched to a gene: 13. The CDR3 sequence: CASSWTGGTILPANEKLFF. The CDR3 nucleotides are TGTGCCAGCAGCTGGACAGGGGGCACGATCCTACCGGCTAATGAAAAACTGTTTTTT.

The chain recombines TRBV13 with TRBJ1-2; 8 bases match TRBD1. The CDR3 consists of 14 residues. Looked up from germline, CDR1 is PRHDT and CDR2 is FYEKMQ (reference sequence). The V and J ends lost 5 bases and 5 bases, in that order; junction bases with no gene match: 7. The CDR3 DNA reads as TGTGCCAGCAGCGTGGGACAGGTTGATTATGGCTACACCTTC. It specifies CASSVGQVDYGYTF.

The chain has TRBV7-2 and TRBJ2-2; either TRBD1 or TRBD2 may supply D (5 bases each). The ends were cut back, 3 bases at V and 2 bases at J, with 10 bases in the middle. The V gene's germline CDR1 is SGHTA and CDR2 FQGNSA. The CDR3 loop spans 15 amino acids. DNA for the CDR3: TGTGCCAGCAGCTTCGAGGGGTCCAACACCGGGGAGCTGTTTTTT. Its protein product is CASSFEGSNTGELFF.

The rearrangement joins TRBV2 to TRBJ2-7; D ambiguous. The V end lost 5 bases, the J end lost 2 bases, and 13 bases lay between the germline ends. From germline, CDR1 is SNHLY and CDR2 FYNNEI. The CDR3 covers 14 residues. The CDR3 DNA reads TGTGCCAGCAGTCCGCGCCTCGATACCTACGAGCAGTACTTC. Protein sequence: CASSPRLDTYEQYF.

The chain carries TRBV19 and TRBJ1-5, with D possibly TRBD1 on 5 matching bases. The CDR3 contains 16 residues. V dropped 5 bases and J dropped 4 bases, with 18 bases sitting between them. Germline CDR1 reads LNHDA; CDR2 reads SQIVND (reference sequence). The DNA of the CDR3 is TGTGCCAGTAGTGGCTGGTTGGGGGGTAGAAATCAGCCCCAGCATTTT. Translation: CASSGWLGGRNQPQHF.

CDR3 nucleotide sequence: TGTGCCAGCAGCTTAAAAGTGACTCTCCGACAAGAGACCCAGTACTTC. Protein product: CASSLKVTLRQETQYF. V gene TRBV7-8 combines with J gene TRBJ2-5; D is ambiguous. This CDR3 region has 16 residues. The V gene's germline CDR1 is SGHVS and CDR2 FQNEAQ. V gave up 2 bases and J gave up 2 bases, with 15 bases separating them. Supplemented by reference TRBV7-8 and TRBJ2-5, the full variable domain reads GAGVSQSPRYKVAKRGQDVALRCDPISGHVSLFWYQQALGQGPEFLTYFQNEAQLDKSGLPSDRFFAERPEGSVSTLKIQRTQQEDSAVYLCASSLKVTLRQETQYFGPGTRLLVL.

V is TRBV9 and J is TRBJ1-4; 8 nucleotides match TRBD1. V lost 4 bases to trimming and J lost 1 base; unmatched junction nucleotides: 6. CDR3 length: 16 amino acids. Germline CDR1 reads SGDLS; CDR2 reads YYNGEE. Here the CDR3 DNA reads TGTGCCAGCAGCCCAGGACAGGGAGGAACTAATGAAAAACTGTTTTTT. As protein: CASSPGQGGTNEKLFF. Full variable domain (missing parts from reference TRBV9 and TRBJ1-4): DSGVTQTPKHLITATGQRVTLRCSPRSGDLSVYWYQQSLDQGLQFLIQYYNGEERAKGNILERFSAQQFPDLHSELNLSSLELGDSALYFCASSPGQGGTNEKLFFGSGTQLSVL.

This chain uses TRBV19 with TRBJ1-6; 9 nucleotides match TRBD1. The trim removed 2 bases at V and 12 bases at J, leaving 5 bases unmatched. The CDR3 is made up of 14 amino acids. CDR1 is LNHDA and CDR2 is SQIVND in the germline V gene (reference sequence). CDR3 in DNA: TGTGCCAGTAGTATACAACAGGGGGCAAGACCCCTCCACTTT. This translates into CASSIQQGARPLHF.

Details on this clone: The sample contains more than one DNA sequence encoding this CDR3. V and J are TRBV6-4 and TRBJ2-2; D not resolved. The CDR3 is made up of 13 amino acids. Germline V gene lookup returns CDR1 MRHNA and CDR2 SNTAGT. V lost 0 bases, J lost 5 bases, and 4 bases lay in between. CDR3 sequence: CASSDSRTGELFF. In nucleotides, the CDR3 is TGTGCCAGCAGTGACTCTCGGACCGGGGAGCTGTTTTTT.

This chain joins TRBV7-2 and TRBJ2-7; TRBD2 matches at 10 bases. The germline V gene encodes CDR1 SGHTA and CDR2 FQGNSA. J gave up 5 bases and V 2 bases, and 6 bases lay outside the gene matches. The CDR3 has 15 amino acids. In DNA form, the CDR3 reads TGTGCCAGCAGCTTAAAAGCGGGAGGGCCCCACGAGCAGTACTTC. Encoded protein: CASSLKAGGPHEQYF.

The chain recombines TRBV7-9 with TRBJ1-2; a possible D gene is TRBD1 (5 bases). The CDR3 loop spans 14 amino acids. In germline, CDR1 is SEHNR, CDR2 FQNEAQ (reference sequence). V shed 4 bases and J shed 6 bases, with 15 bases lying between them. The DNA for the CDR3 is TGTGCCAGCAGCTCCCGTGGGACCGGCAATGGCTACACCTTC. Protein product: CASSSRGTGNGYTF.

CDR3 DNA: TGTGCCAGCAGTGACGGATCAGGGCATCAGCCCCAGCATTTT. It translates to CASSDGSGHQPQHF. This rearrangement joins TRBV2 to TRBJ1-5; D is perhaps TRBD1 (5 bases). Trimming removed 3 bases at V and 5 bases at J, with 11 bases between. The CDR3 has 14 residues. Germline assignment: CDR1 SNHLY and CDR2 FYNNEI.

J is TRBJ2-2 and V is TRBV5-1; TRBD2 might be the D (6 bases). Trimming stripped 4 bases from V and 1 base from J, with 17 bases between. The CDR3 consists of 17 residues. Germline assignment: CDR1 SGHRS and CDR2 YFSETQ. CDR3 loop: CASSTLAGSGNTGELFF. In DNA form, the CDR3 reads TGCGCCAGCAGCACTCTGGCGGGGTCTGGGAACACCGGGGAGCTGTTTTTT.

The rearrangement joins TRBV3-1 (or the pseudogene TRBV3-2) to TRBJ2-1; 13 bases line up with TRBD2. Germline V gene data show CDR1 as LGHDT and CDR2 as YNNKEL (reference sequence). The trim removed 1 base at V and 7 bases at J, leaving 16 bases unmatched. The length of the CDR3 is 20 residues. Here the CDR3 reads CASSQVWTSGSIWARNEQFF. The CDR3 DNA reads TGTGCCAGCAGCCAAGTCTGGACTAGCGGGAGTATTTGGGCTCGAAATGAGCAGTTCTTC.

As regards this clone: This may arise from a read error, as a much more abundant clone is one base away. The chain recombines TRBV9 with TRBJ2-1; 8 nucleotides align to TRBD2. Germline loops: CDR1 SGDLS, CDR2 YYNGEE. J gave up 0 bases and V 4 bases, and 3 bases lay outside the gene matches. The CDR3 covers 15 residues. The CDR3 spells CASSPGTSSYNEQFF. CDR3 DNA sequence: TGTGCCAGCAGCCCCGGGACTAGCTCCTACAATGAGCAGTTCTTC.

In its sample, this clone was seen many times. This rearrangement joins TRBV10-3 to TRBJ1-1; D may be TRBD1 (5 bases). V was pared by 3 bases and J by 0 bases, with 8 bases between. The CDR3 is 14 residues long. CDR1 and CDR2 from the germline V gene are ENHRY and SYGVKD. This CDR3 is CAISEAGMNTEAFF. CDR3 coding DNA: TGTGCCATCAGTGAAGCAGGGATGAACACTGAAGCTTTCTTT.

Here the CDR3 reads CAWSDGGRSNQPQHF. The CDR3, as DNA: TGTGCCTGGAGCGATGGGGGGAGGAGCAATCAGCCCCAGCATTTT. The chain is built from TRBV30 and TRBJ1-5, with a possible D match to TRBD1 (5 bases). The V gene lost 3 bases and the J gene lost 1 base, with 13 bases spanning the gap. Looked up from germline, CDR1 is GTSNPN and CDR2 is SVGIG (reference sequence). The CDR3 loop spans 15 amino acids.

The chain is built from TRBV6-5 and TRBJ1-3, with TRBD1 as a possible D gene (6 bases). This CDR3 comprises 15 residues. The V and J ends lost 6 bases and 1 base respectively, with 13 bases between them. Per germline, CDR1 MNHEY and CDR2 SVGAGI. The CDR3 loop is CASRPQGVSGNTIYF. CDR3 coding DNA: TGTGCCAGCAGACCACAGGGCGTTTCTGGAAACACCATATATTTT.